This T cell receptor beta chain was identified during a study of blood T cell repertoires in COVID-19. Profiling relied on immunoSEQ multiplex PCR, and the TCRdb table lists in-frame clones only, not all of them. This table has around 200,000 clones, 85% appearing once. Sequencing was done on a sample of peripheral blood. The sequence derives from a woman older than 75 with acute or convalescent COVID-19.

CDR3 nucleotide sequence: TGTGCCAGCAGCCGGGTGGTACGGACAGATACGCAGTATTTT. Translating it yields CASSRVVRTDTQYF. The J gene is TRBJ2-3, the V gene TRBV2; the D is unclear. Deletions cut 6 bases from V and 3 bases from J, with 13 bases between. The CDR3 is made up of 14 amino acids. Looked up from germline, CDR1 is SNHLY and CDR2 is FYNNEI.